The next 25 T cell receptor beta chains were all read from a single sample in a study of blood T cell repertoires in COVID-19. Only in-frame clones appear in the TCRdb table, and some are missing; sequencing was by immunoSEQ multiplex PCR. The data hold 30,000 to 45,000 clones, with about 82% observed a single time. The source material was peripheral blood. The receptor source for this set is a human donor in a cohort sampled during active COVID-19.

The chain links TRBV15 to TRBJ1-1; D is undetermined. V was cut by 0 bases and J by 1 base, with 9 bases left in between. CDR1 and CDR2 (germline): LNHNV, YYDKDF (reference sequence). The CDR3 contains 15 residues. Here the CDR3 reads CATSREAGPNTEAFF. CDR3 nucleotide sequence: TGTGCCACCAGCAGAGAGGCTGGCCCGAACACTGAAGCTTTCTTT.

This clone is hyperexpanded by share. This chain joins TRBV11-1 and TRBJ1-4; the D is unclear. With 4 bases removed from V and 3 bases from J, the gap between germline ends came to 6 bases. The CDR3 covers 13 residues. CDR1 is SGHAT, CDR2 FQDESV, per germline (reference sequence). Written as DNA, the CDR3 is TGTGCCAGCAGCTACCGGGCTAATGAAAAACTGTTTTTT. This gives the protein CASSYRANEKLFF.

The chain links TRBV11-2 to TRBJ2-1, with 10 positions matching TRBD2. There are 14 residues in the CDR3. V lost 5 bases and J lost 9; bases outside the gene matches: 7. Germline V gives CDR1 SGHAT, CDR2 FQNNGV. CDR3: CASSTKRGGGEQFF. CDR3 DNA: TGTGCCAGCAGCACTAAGCGGGGGGGCGGTGAGCAGTTCTTC.

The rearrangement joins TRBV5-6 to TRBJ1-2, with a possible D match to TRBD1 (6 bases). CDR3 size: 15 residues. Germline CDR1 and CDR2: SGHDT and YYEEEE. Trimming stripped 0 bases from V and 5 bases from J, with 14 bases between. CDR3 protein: CASSLGRGLKYGYTF. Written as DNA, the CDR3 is TGTGCCAGCAGCTTGGGCAGGGGCCTAAAATATGGCTACACCTTC.

DNA of the CDR3: TGTGCCAGCATCTCCCCGGGGGGCCTATACAATGAGCAGTTCTTC. This encodes CASISPGGLYNEQFF. The V gene is TRBV28, the J gene TRBJ2-1; D is perhaps TRBD2 (7 bases). V lost 7 bases and J lost 4, with 17 bases in between. This CDR3 contains 15 residues. Germline lookup yields CDR1 MDHEN and CDR2 SYDVKM.

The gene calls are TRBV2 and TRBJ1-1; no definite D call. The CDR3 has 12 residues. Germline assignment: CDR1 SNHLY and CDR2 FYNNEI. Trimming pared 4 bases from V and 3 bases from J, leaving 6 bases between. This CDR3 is CASSGSDTEAFF. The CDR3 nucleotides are TGTGCCAGCAGTGGGTCGGACACTGAAGCTTTCTTT.

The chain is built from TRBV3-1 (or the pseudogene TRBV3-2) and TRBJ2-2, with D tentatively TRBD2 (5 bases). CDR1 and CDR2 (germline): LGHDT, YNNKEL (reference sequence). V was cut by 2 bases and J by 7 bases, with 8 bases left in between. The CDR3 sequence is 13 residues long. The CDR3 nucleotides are TGTGCCAGCAGCCAACTAGCTGGCGGGGAGCTGTTTTTT. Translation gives CASSQLAGGELFF.

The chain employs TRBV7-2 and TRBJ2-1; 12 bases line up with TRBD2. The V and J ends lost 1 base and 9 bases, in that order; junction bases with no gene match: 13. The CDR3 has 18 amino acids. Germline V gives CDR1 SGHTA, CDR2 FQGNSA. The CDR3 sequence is CASSLVEPSGGGMVEQFF. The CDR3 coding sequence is TGTGCCAGCAGCTTAGTTGAGCCTAGCGGGGGGGGAATGGTTGAGCAGTTCTTC.

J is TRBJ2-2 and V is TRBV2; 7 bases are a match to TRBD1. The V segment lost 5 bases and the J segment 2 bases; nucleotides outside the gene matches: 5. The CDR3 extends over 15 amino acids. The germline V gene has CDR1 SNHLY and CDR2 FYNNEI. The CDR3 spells CASSPGQVNTGELFF. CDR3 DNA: TGTGCCAGCAGTCCCGGACAGGTCAACACCGGGGAGCTGTTTTTT.

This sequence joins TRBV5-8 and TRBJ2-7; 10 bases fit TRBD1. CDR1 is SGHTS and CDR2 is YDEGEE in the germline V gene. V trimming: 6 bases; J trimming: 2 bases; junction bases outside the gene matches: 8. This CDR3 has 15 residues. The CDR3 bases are TGTGCCAGCACCGTATTGGACAGGGGGGCCTACGAGCAGTACTTC. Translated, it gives CASTVLDRGAYEQYF.

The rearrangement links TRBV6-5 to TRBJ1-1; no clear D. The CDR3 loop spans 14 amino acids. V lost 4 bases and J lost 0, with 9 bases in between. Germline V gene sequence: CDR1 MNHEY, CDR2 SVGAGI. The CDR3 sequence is CASSFEAMNTEAFF. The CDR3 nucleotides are TGTGCCAGCAGTTTCGAGGCGATGAACACTGAAGCTTTCTTT.

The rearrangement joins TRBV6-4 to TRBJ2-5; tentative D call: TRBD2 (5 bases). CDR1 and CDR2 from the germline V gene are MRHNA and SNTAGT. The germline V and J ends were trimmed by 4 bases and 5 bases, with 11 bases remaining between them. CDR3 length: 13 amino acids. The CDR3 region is CASSGVSEETQYF. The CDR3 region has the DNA TGTGCCAGCAGTGGGGTTAGCGAGGAGACCCAGTACTTC.

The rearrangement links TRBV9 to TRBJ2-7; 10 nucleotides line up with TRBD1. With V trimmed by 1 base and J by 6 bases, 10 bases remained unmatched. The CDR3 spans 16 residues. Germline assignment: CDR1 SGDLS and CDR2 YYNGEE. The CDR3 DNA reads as TGTGCCAGCAGCGTAAGTACGGGGACAGGGGAGTCCGAGCAGTACTTC. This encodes CASSVSTGTGESEQYF.

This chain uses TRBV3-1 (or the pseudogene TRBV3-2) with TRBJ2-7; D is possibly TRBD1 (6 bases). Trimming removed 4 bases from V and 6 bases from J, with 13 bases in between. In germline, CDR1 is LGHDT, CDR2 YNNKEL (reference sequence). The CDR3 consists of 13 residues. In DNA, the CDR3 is TGTGCCAGCAGCCCGACCCGAGGGGGCGAGCAGTACTTC. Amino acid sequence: CASSPTRGGEQYF.

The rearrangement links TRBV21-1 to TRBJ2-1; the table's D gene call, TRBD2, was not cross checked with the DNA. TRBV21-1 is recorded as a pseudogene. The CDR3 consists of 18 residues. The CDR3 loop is CASSKKGLAGAEGDEQFF. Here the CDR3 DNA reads TGTGCCAGCAGCAAAAAGGGCCTAGCGGGGGCCGAGGGCGATGAGCAGTTCTTC.

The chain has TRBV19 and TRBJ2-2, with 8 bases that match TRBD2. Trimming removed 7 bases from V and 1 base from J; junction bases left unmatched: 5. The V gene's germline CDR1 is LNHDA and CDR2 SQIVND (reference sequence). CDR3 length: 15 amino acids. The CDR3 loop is CASKYGGVNTGELFF. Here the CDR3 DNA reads TGTGCCAGTAAATACGGGGGGGTGAACACCGGGGAGCTGTTTTTT. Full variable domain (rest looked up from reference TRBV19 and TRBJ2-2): DGGITQSPKYLFRKEGQNVTLSCEQNLNHDAMYWYRQDPGQGLRLIYYSQIVNDFQKGDIAEGYSVSREKKESFPLTVTSAQKNPTAFYLCASKYGGVNTGELFFGEGSRLTVL.

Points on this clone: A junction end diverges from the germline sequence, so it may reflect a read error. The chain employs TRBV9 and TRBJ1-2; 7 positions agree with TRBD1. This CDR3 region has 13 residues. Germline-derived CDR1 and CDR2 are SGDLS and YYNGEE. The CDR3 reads CASSVAVGDRLGF. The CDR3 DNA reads TGTGCCAGCAGCGTAGCTGTGGGGGACAGACTCGGCTTC. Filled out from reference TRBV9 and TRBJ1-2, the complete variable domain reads DSGVTQTPKHLITATGQRVTLRCSPRSGDLSVYWYQQSLDQGLQFLIQYYNGEERAKGNILERFSAQQFPDLHSELNLSSLELGDSALYFCASSVAVGDRLGFGSGTRLTVV.

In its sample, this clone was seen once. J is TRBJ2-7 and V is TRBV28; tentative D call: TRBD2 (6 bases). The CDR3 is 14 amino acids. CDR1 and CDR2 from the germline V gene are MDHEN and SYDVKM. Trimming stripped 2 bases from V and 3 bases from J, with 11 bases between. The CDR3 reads CASSLGGIVYEQYF. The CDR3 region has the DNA TGTGCCAGCAGTTTAGGGGGGATAGTCTACGAGCAGTACTTC.

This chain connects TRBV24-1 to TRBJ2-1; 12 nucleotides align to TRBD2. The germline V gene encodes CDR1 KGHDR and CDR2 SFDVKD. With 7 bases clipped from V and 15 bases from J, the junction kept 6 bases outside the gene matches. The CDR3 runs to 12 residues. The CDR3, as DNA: TGTGCCACCAGCGGGACTAGCGGGCTCTGGTTCTTC. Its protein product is CATSGTSGLWFF.

The chain's CDR3 is CASSLASGITDTQYF. CDR3 bases: TGTGCCAGCAGCTTAGCTTCAGGTATCACAGATACGCAGTATTTT. The V gene is TRBV7-2, the J gene TRBJ2-3, with D unresolved. Germline values: CDR1 SGHTA, CDR2 FQGNSA. Trimming took off 0 bases at V and 2 bases at J, with 9 bases between the two ends. CDR3 size: 15 residues.

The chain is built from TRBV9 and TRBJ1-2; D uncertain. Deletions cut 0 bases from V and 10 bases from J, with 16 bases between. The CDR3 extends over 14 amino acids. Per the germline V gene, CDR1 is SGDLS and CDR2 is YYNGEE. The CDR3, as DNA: TGTGCCAGCAGCGTAGAGTGGGCAGGTGAACCCTACACCTTC. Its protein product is CASSVEWAGEPYTF.

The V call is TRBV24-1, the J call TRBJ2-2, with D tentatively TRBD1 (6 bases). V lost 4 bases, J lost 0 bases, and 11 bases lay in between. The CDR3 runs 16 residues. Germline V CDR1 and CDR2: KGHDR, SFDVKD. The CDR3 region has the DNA TGTGCCACCAGTGACGCCGGGACACCGAACACCGGGGAGCTGTTTTTT. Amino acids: CATSDAGTPNTGELFF.

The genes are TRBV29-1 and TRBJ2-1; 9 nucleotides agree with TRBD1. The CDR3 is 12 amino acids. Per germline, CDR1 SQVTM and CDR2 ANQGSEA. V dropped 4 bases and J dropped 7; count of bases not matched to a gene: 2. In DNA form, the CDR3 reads TGCAGCGTTGGAGGGACAGGGAATGAGCAGTTCTTC. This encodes CSVGGTGNEQFF.

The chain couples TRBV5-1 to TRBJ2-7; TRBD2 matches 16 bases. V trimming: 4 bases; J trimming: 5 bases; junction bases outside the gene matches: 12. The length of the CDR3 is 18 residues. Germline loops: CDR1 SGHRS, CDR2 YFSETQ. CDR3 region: CASSPGLAGGANINEQYF. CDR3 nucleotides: TGCGCCAGCAGCCCGGGACTAGCGGGGGGGGCAAATATCAACGAGCAGTACTTC.

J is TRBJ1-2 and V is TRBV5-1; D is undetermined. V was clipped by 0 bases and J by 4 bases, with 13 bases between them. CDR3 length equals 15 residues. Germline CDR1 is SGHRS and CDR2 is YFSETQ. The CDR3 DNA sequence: TGCGCCAGCAGCTTGGCGCGGGTCGGGCTCTATGGCTACACCTTC. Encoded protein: CASSLARVGLYGYTF.